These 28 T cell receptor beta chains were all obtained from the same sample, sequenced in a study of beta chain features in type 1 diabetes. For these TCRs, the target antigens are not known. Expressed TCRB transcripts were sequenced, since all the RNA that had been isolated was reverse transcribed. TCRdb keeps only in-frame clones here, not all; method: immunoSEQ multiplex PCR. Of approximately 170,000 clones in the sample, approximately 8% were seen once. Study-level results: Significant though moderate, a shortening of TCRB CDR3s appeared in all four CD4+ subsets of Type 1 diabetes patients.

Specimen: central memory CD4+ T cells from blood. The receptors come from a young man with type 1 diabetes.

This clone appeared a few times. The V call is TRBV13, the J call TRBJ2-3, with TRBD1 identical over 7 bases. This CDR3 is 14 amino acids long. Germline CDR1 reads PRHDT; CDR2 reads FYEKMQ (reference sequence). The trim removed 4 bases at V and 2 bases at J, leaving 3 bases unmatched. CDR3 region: CASSYRGPTDTQYF. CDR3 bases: TGTGCCAGCAGCTACAGGGGTCCCACAGATACGCAGTATTTT.

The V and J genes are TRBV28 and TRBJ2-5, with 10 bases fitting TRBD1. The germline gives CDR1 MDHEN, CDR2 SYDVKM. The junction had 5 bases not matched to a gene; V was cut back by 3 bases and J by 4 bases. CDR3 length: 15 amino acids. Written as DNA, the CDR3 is TGTGCCAGCAGTTTGTTGGGGACAGGGGTAGAGACCCAGTACTTC. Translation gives CASSLLGTGVETQYF.

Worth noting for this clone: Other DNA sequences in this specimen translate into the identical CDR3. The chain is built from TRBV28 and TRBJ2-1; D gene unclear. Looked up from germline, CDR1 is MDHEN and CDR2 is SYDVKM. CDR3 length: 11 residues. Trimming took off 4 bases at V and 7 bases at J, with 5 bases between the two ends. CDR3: CASSSYNEQFF. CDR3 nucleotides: TGTGCCAGCAGTTCTTATAATGAGCAGTTCTTC.

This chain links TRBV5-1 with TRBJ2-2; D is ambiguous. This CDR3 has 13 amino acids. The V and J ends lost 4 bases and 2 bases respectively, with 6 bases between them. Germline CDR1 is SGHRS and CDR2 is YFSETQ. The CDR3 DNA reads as TGCGCCAGCAGCCCCAGTAACACCGGGGAGCTGTTTTTT. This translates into CASSPSNTGELFF.

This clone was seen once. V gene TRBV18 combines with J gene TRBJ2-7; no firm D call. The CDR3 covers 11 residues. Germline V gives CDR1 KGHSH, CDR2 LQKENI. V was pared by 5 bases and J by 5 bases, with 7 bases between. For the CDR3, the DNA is TGTGCCAGCTCATCTGGCCACGAGCAGTACTTC. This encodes CASSSGHEQYF.

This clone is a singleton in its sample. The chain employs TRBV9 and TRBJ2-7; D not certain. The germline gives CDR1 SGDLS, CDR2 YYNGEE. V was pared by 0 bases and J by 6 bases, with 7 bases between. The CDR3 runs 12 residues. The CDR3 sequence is CASSVESLEQYF. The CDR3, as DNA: TGTGCCAGCAGCGTAGAATCTCTCGAGCAGTACTTC.

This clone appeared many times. CDR3 sequence: CASSSARGAFF. CDR3 in DNA: TGTGCCAGCAGCTCCGCCCGGGGGGCTTTCTTT. The V and J genes are TRBV28 and TRBJ1-1; a weak D match, TRBD1 (5 bases). Germline CDR1 is MDHEN and CDR2 is SYDVKM. Trimming removed 6 bases at V and 11 bases at J, with 13 bases between. This CDR3 region has 11 residues.

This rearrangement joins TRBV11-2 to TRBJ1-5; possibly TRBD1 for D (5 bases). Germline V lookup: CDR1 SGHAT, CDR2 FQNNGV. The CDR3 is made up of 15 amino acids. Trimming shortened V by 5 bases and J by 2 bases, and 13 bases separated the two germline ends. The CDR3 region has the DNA TGTGCCAGCAGCAACCAGGGCAGTGGCAATCAGCCCCAGCATTTT. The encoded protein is CASSNQGSGNQPQHF.

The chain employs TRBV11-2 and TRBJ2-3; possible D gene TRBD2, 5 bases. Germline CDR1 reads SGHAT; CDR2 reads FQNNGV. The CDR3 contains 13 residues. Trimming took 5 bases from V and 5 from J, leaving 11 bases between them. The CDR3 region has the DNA TGTGCCAGCAGCATTGGACTGATAGATACGCAGTATTTT. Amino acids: CASSIGLIDTQYF. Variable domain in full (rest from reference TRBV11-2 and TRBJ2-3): EAGVAQSPRYKIIEKRQSVAFWCNPISGHATLYWYQQILGQGPKLLIQFQNNGVVDDSQLPKDRFSAERLKGVDSTLKIQPAKLEDSAVYLCASSIGLIDTQYFGPGTRLTVL.

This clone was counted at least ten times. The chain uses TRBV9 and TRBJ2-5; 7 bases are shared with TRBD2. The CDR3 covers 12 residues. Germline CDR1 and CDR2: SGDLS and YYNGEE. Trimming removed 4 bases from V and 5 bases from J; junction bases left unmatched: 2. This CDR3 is CASSRSGETQYF. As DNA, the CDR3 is TGTGCCAGCAGCCGTAGCGGGGAGACCCAGTACTTC.

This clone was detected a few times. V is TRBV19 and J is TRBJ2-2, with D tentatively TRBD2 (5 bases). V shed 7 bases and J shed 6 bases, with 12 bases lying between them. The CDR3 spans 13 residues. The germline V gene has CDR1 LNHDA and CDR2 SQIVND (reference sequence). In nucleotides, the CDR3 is TGTGCCAGTACTCCTAGCTGGGCCGGGGAGCTGTTTTTT. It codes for CASTPSWAGELFF.

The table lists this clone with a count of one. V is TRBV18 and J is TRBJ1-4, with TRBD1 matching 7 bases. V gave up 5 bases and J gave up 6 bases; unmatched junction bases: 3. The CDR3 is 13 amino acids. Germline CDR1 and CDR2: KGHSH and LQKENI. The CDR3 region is CASSSQGDEKLFF. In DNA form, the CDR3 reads TGTGCCAGCTCATCTCAGGGGGATGAAAAACTGTTTTTT. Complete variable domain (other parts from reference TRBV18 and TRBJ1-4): NAGVMQNPRHLVRRRGQEARLRCSPMKGHSHVYWYRQLPEEGLKFMVYLQKENIIDESGMPKERFSAEFPKEGPSILRIQQVVRGDSAAYFCASSSQGDEKLFFGSGTQLSVL.

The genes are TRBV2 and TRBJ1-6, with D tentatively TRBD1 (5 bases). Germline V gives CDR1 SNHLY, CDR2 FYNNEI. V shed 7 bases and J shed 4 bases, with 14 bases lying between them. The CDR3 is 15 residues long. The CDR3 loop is CASNPGQGYNSPLHF. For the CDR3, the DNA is TGTGCCAGCAATCCAGGACAAGGTTATAATTCACCCCTCCACTTT.

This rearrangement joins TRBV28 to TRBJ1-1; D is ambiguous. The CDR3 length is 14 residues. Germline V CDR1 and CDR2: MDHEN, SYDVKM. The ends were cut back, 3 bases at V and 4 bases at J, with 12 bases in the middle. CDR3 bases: TGTGCCAGCAGTTTTCGCAGAGGAGTCACTGAAGCTTTCTTT. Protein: CASSFRRGVTEAFF. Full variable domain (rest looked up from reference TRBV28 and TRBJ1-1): DVKVTQSSRYLVKRTGEKVFLECVQDMDHENMFWYRQDPGLGLRLIYFSYDVKMKEKGDIPEGYSVSREKKERFSLILESASTNQTSMYLCASSFRRGVTEAFFGQGTRLTVV.

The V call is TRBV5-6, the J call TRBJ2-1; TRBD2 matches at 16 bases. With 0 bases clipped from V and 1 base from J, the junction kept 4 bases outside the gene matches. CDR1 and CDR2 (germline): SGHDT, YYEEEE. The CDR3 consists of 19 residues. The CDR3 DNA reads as TGTGCCAGCAGCTTGGGGGGACTAGCGGGAGGGCGATCCTACAATGAGCAGTTCTTC. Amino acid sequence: CASSLGGLAGGRSYNEQFF. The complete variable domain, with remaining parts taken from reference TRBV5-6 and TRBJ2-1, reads DAGVTQSPTHLIKTRGQQVTLRCSPKSGHDTVSWYQQALGQGPQFIFQYYEEEERQRGNFPDRFSGHQFPNYSSELNVNALLLGDSALYLCASSLGGLAGGRSYNEQFFGPGTRLTVL.

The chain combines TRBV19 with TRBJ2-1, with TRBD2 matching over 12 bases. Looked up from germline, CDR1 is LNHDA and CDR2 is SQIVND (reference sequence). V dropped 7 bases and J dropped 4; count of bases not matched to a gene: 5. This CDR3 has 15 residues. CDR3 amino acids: CASNLGLAGYNEQFF. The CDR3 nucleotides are TGTGCCAGTAACCTCGGACTAGCGGGGTACAATGAGCAGTTCTTC.

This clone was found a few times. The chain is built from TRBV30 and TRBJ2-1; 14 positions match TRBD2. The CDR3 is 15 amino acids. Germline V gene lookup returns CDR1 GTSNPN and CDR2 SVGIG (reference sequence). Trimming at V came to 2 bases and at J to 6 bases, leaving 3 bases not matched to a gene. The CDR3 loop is CAWSIGTSGSNEQFF. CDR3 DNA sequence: TGTGCCTGGAGTATCGGGACTAGCGGGAGCAATGAGCAGTTCTTC. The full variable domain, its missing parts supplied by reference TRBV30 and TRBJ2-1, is SQTIHQWPATLVQPVGSPLSLECTVEGTSNPNLYWYRQAAGRGLQLLFYSVGIGQISSEVPQNLSASRPQDRQFILSSKKLLLSDSGFYLCAWSIGTSGSNEQFFGPGTRLTVL.

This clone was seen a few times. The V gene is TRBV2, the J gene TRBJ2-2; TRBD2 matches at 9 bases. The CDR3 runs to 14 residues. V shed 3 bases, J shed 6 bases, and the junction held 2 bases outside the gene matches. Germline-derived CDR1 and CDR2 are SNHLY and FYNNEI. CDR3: CASSEAGGAGELFF. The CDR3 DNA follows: TGTGCCAGCAGTGAGGCGGGAGGGGCCGGGGAGCTGTTTTTT.

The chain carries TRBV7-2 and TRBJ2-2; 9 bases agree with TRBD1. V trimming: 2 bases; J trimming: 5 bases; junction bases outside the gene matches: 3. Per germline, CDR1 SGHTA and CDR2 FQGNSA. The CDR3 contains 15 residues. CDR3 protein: CASSLMGQGTGELFF. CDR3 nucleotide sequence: TGTGCCAGCAGCTTAATGGGACAGGGTACCGGGGAGCTGTTTTTT.

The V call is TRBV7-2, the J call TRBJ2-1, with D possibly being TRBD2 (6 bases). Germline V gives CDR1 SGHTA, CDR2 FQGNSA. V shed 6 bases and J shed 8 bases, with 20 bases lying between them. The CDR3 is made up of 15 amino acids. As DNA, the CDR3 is TGTGCCAGCAGTCCCCCTTCCTGGCGGAGGGATGAGCAGTTCTTC. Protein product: CASSPPSWRRDEQFF.

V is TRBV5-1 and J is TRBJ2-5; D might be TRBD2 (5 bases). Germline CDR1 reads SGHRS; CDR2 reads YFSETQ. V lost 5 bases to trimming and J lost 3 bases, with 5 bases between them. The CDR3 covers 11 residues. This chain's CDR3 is CASREEETQYF. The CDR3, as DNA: TGCGCCAGCAGGGAGGAAGAGACCCAGTACTTC.

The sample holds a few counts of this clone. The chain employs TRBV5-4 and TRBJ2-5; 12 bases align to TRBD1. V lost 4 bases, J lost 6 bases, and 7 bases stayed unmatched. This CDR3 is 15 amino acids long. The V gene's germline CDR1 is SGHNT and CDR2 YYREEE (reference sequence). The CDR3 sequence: CASSHGTGGGKTQYF. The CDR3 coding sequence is TGTGCCAGCAGCCACGGGACAGGGGGCGGGAAGACCCAGTACTTC. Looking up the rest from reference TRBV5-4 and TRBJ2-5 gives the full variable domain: ETGVTQSPTHLIKTRGQQVTLRCSSQSGHNTVSWYQQALGQGPQFIFQYYREEENGRGNFPPRFSGLQFPNYSSELNVNALELDDSALYLCASSHGTGGGKTQYFGPGTRLLVL.

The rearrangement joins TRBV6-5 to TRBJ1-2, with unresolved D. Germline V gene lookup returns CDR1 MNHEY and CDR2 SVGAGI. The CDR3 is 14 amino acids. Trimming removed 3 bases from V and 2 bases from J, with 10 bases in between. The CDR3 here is CASSYTAGNYGYTF. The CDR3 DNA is TGTGCCAGCAGTTATACCGCCGGGAACTATGGCTACACCTTC.

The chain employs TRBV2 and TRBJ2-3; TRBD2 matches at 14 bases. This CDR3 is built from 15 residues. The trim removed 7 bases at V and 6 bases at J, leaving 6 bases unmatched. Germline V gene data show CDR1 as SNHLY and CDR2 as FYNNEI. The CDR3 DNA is TGTGCCAGCACTCCGGGACTAGCGGGAGCGGATACGCAGTATTTT. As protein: CASTPGLAGADTQYF.

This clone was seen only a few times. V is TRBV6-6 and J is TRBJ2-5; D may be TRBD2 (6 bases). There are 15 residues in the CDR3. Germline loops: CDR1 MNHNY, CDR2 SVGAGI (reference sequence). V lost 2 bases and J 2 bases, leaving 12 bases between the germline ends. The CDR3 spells CASSYRPSAQETQYF. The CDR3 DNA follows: TGTGCCAGCAGTTACCGTCCTAGCGCGCAAGAGACCCAGTACTTC.

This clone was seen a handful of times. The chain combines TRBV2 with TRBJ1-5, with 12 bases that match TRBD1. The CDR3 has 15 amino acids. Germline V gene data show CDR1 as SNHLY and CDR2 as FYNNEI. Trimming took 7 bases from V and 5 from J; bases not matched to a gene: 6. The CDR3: CASTGGQGAYQPQHF. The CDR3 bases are TGTGCCAGCACAGGGGGACAGGGGGCTTATCAGCCCCAGCATTTT.

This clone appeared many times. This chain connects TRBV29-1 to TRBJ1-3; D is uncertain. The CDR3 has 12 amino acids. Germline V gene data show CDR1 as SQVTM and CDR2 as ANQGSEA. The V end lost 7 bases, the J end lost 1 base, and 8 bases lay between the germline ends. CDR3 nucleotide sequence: TGCAGCGCCTCGTTGTCTGGAAACACCATATATTTT. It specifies CSASLSGNTIYF.

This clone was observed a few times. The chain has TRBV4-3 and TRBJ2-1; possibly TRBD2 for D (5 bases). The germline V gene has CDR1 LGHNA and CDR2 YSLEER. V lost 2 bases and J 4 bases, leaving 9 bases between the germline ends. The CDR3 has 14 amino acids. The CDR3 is CASSQHGGYNEQFF. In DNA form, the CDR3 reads TGCGCCAGCAGCCAACACGGCGGGTACAATGAGCAGTTCTTC.